The 32 T cell receptor beta chains presented below share a single source sample, sequenced in a study of identical twins. From the 5' RACE reads, TCRdb called clonotypes with MiXCR, one entry per CDR3 protein. The sample has just under 650,000 distinct CDR3 sequences; under 8.5% are singletons. These sequences were also reported in another study, on yellow fever vaccine responses in identical twins.

The sample taken for sequencing was PBMCs. The receptors were sampled from a woman between 18 and 29 years old in good health.

The genes are TRBV15 and TRBJ1-2, with TRBD1 matching 8 bases. CDR1 and CDR2 (germline): LNHNV, YYDKDF (reference sequence). V gave up 0 bases and J gave up 4 bases; unmatched junction bases: 4. The CDR3 runs to 15 residues. CDR3 sequence: CATSRDRGHSYGYTF. DNA of the CDR3: TGTGCCACCAGCAGAGACAGGGGGCATAGCTATGGCTACACCTTC.

At least ten counts were recorded for this clonotype. The genes are TRBV28 and TRBJ1-4; tentatively, D is TRBD1 (5 bases). The V gene lost 5 bases and the J gene lost 8 bases, with 9 bases spanning the gap. The CDR3 has 12 amino acids. Germline V gives CDR1 MDHEN, CDR2 SYDVKM. CDR3 DNA: TGTGCCAGCAGTCCACAGGAGGAAAAACTGTTTTTT. It translates to CASSPQEEKLFF.

The chain joins TRBV5-6 to TRBJ2-1, with D possibly matching TRBD2 (5 bases). The V gene lost 2 bases and the J gene lost 7 bases, with 7 bases spanning the gap. The CDR3 sequence is 12 residues long. CDR1 is SGHDT and CDR2 is YYEEEE in the germline V gene. The CDR3 here is CASSFWENEQFF. The CDR3 DNA sequence: TGTGCCAGCAGCTTTTGGGAGAATGAGCAGTTCTTC. Together with reference TRBV5-6 and TRBJ2-1, the CDR3 gives the full variable domain: DAGVTQSPTHLIKTRGQQVTLRCSPKSGHDTVSWYQQALGQGPQFIFQYYEEEERQRGNFPDRFSGHQFPNYSSELNVNALLLGDSALYLCASSFWENEQFFGPGTRLTVL.

This clonotype occurred many times. This chain joins TRBV28 and TRBJ2-5; 11 bases fit TRBD2. CDR3 length equals 14 residues. CDR1 MDHEN and CDR2 SYDVKM come from the germline V gene. The V and J ends lost 5 bases and 3 bases, in that order; junction bases with no gene match: 2. The CDR3 DNA reads as TGTGCCAGCAGTGTACTAGCGGGAGAAGAGACCCAGTACTTC. As protein: CASSVLAGEETQYF.

This clonotype appeared many times. CDR3 nucleotide sequence: TGTGCCAGCAGCCCAAACTTGTTGGGCCCAAATGAGCAGTTCTTC. It translates to CASSPNLLGPNEQFF. The rearrangement uses TRBV3-1 and TRBJ2-1; D ambiguous. There are 15 residues in the CDR3. In germline, CDR1 is LGHDT, CDR2 YNNKEL (reference sequence). Trimming pared 4 bases from V and 7 bases from J, leaving 17 bases between.

Ten or more counts support this clonotype. This rearrangement joins TRBV7-8 to TRBJ2-1; D perhaps matches TRBD2 (5 bases). The V end was cut by 6 bases, the J end by 1 base, with 10 bases between. The CDR3 spans 14 residues. The germline V gene has CDR1 SGHVS and CDR2 FQNEAQ. The CDR3 is CASRASGSYNEQFF. The CDR3 region has the DNA TGTGCCAGCAGGGCCTCGGGATCCTACAATGAGCAGTTCTTC.

J is TRBJ2-1 and V is TRBV10-3; 11 nucleotides align to TRBD2. J lost 6 bases, V lost 6 bases, and 10 bases had no gene match. Germline-derived CDR1 and CDR2 are ENHRY and SYGVKD. The CDR3 sequence is 16 residues long. CDR3 sequence: CAIRDPLAGDRNEQFF. CDR3 bases: TGTGCCATCAGGGACCCACTAGCGGGGGACCGCAATGAGCAGTTCTTC.

The chain carries TRBV5-1 and TRBJ2-7; the D gene is possibly TRBD2 (6 bases). Trimming left V 4 bases short and J 0 bases short, with 11 bases between. This CDR3 comprises 14 residues. Looked up from germline, CDR1 is SGHRS and CDR2 is YFSETQ. The CDR3 DNA sequence: TGCGCCAGCAGCACAGCCGGGGGCTCCTACGAGCAGTACTTC. This translates into CASSTAGGSYEQYF. Full variable domain (rest looked up from reference TRBV5-1 and TRBJ2-7): KAGVTQTPRYLIKTRGQQVTLSCSPISGHRSVSWYQQTPGQGLQFLFEYFSETQRNKGNFPGRFSGRQFSNSRSEMNVSTLELGDSALYLCASSTAGGSYEQYFGPGTRLTVT.

This sequence joins TRBV5-1 and TRBJ2-2; weak D call: TRBD1 (6 bases). The germline V gene has CDR1 SGHRS and CDR2 YFSETQ. V gave up 5 bases and J gave up 6 bases, with 23 bases separating them. The CDR3 contains 17 residues. This chain's CDR3 is CASRPIKTGGFPGELFF. DNA of the CDR3: TGCGCCAGCAGACCTATCAAGACAGGTGGATTTCCCGGGGAGCTGTTTTTT.

This clonotype was observed a few times. The rearrangement joins TRBV6-1 to TRBJ2-2, with 10 positions matching TRBD1. CDR1 MNHNS and CDR2 SASEGT come from the germline V gene. The CDR3 spans 14 residues. V lost 6 bases to trimming and J lost 7 bases; unmatched junction nucleotides: 5. The chain's CDR3 is CASRLGQGIGELFF. Written as DNA, the CDR3 is TGTGCCAGCAGATTGGGACAGGGGATCGGGGAGCTGTTTTTT.

There are a few counts of this clonotype. V gene TRBV11-2 combines with J gene TRBJ2-5, with 9 bases aligning to TRBD1. CDR1 and CDR2 (germline): SGHAT, FQNNGV. CDR3 length: 15 amino acids. V was pared by 4 bases and J by 4 bases, with 7 bases of the junction left unmatched. CDR3 loop: CASSSTGGSRETQYF. The CDR3 region has the DNA TGTGCCAGCAGCTCTACAGGGGGCTCTCGAGAGACCCAGTACTTC.

This clonotype has only a few counts. The chain combines TRBV28 with TRBJ1-1; D unresolved. Trimming took 6 bases from V and 0 from J, leaving 20 bases between them. The CDR3 sequence is 17 residues long. CDR1 and CDR2 (germline): MDHEN, SYDVKM. CDR3 loop: CASSEKRTGRVNTEAFF. The CDR3 coding sequence is TGTGCCAGCAGCGAAAAGAGAACCGGGAGGGTGAACACTGAAGCTTTCTTT.

A few counts support this clonotype. V usage is TRBV9 and J usage is TRBJ2-5, with D perhaps matching TRBD1 or TRBD2 (5 bases each). Germline CDR1 reads SGDLS; CDR2 reads YYNGEE. The CDR3 has 15 amino acids. V was shortened by 0 bases and J by 4 bases, with 13 bases between the two germline ends. CDR3: CASSVATGTTETQYF. CDR3 DNA: TGTGCCAGCAGCGTAGCTACCGGGACCACAGAGACCCAGTACTTC.

About this clonotype itself: A junction end diverges from the germline sequence, so it may reflect a read error. The gene calls are TRBV7-9 and TRBJ2-7; tentatively, D is TRBD2 (5 bases). Germline values: CDR1 SEHNR, CDR2 FQNEAQ (reference sequence). CDR3 size: 13 residues. The CDR3 loop is CAGSRAGGHEQYF. CDR3 DNA: TGTGCCGGCAGCCGAGCCGGAGGTCACGAGCAGTACTTC.

This clonotype was detected a few times. The chain joins TRBV5-4 to TRBJ2-3, with no clear D. V dropped 0 bases and J dropped 4 bases, with 12 bases sitting between them. This CDR3 has 15 residues. The germline CDR1 and CDR2 sequences are SGHNT and YYREEE (reference sequence). This CDR3 reads CASSLASGNADTQYF. DNA for the CDR3: TGTGCCAGCAGCTTGGCCTCAGGAAACGCAGATACGCAGTATTTT.

The rearrangement uses TRBV9 and TRBJ2-1; D gene uncertain. The CDR3 contains 12 residues. Germline assignment: CDR1 SGDLS and CDR2 YYNGEE. The V gene lost 3 bases and the J gene lost 6 bases, with 7 bases spanning the gap. The CDR3 nucleotides are TGTGCCAGCAGCGAGACGGTCAATGAGCAGTTCTTC. This gives the protein CASSETVNEQFF. The variable domain in full, with the rest retrieved from reference TRBV9 and TRBJ2-1, is DSGVTQTPKHLITATGQRVTLRCSPRSGDLSVYWYQQSLDQGLQFLIQYYNGEERAKGNILERFSAQQFPDLHSELNLSSLELGDSALYFCASSETVNEQFFGPGTRLTVL.

This clonotype was seen a handful of times. The J gene is TRBJ2-3, the V gene TRBV14; 10 bases align to TRBD2. CDR1 is SGHDN, CDR2 FVKESK, per germline. Unmatched junction bases numbered 5, after V lost 1 base and J lost 7 bases. The CDR3 is 15 amino acids. In DNA, the CDR3 is TGTGCCAGCAGCCAAGCAGCGGGGGGGCCGAATACGCAGTATTTT. Its translation: CASSQAAGGPNTQYF.

The table lists this clonotype with a few counts. The chain has TRBV7-6 and TRBJ2-4, with D possibly matching TRBD1 (7 bases). Trimming pared 0 bases from V and 0 bases from J, leaving 12 bases between. This CDR3 region has 17 residues. The germline gives CDR1 SGHVS, CDR2 FNYEAQ. The CDR3 loop reads CASSLAGGTEAKNIQYF. CDR3 nucleotide sequence: TGTGCCAGCAGCTTAGCAGGGGGGACAGAAGCCAAAAACATTCAGTACTTC.

The V and J genes are TRBV15 and TRBJ2-1, with 11 bases that match TRBD2. V was clipped by 1 base and J by 0 bases; unmatched bases: 8. The CDR3 extends over 19 amino acids. Looked up from germline, CDR1 is LNHNV and CDR2 is YYDKDF (reference sequence). The CDR3 spells CATSRVQLAGVASYNEQFF. CDR3 nucleotide sequence: TGTGCCACCAGCAGAGTACAACTAGCGGGGGTAGCCTCCTACAATGAGCAGTTCTTC. The variable domain in full, completed from reference TRBV15 and TRBJ2-1, reads DAMVIQNPRYQVTQFGKPVTLSCSQTLNHNVMYWYQQKSSQAPKLLFHYYDKDFNNEADTPDNFQSRRPNTSFCFLDIRSPGLGDTAMYLCATSRVQLAGVASYNEQFFGPGTRLTVL.

This clonotype was picked up a small number of times. The chain uses TRBV7-9 and TRBJ2-7; the match to TRBD2 covers 10 bases. Unmatched junction bases numbered 3, after V lost 0 bases and J lost 7 bases. The CDR3 runs to 14 residues. Germline loops: CDR1 SEHNR, CDR2 FQNEAQ (reference sequence). In DNA, the CDR3 is TGTGCCAGCAGCTTAGCGGGGGGACTAGCGGAGCAGTACTTC. This translates into CASSLAGGLAEQYF.

The chain uses TRBV12-3 or TRBV12-4 and TRBJ1-5, with D possibly TRBD1 on 5 matching bases. The CDR3 is 12 amino acids. V lost 7 bases, J lost 6 bases, and 10 bases lay in between. Here the CDR3 reads CASNRGIQPQHF. The CDR3 coding sequence is TGTGCCAGCAATCGGGGGATTCAGCCCCAGCATTTT.

This clonotype occurred many times. This sequence joins TRBV7-9 and TRBJ2-1, with D possibly TRBD2 on 5 matching bases. V shed 5 bases and J shed 5 bases, with 16 bases lying between them. CDR1 and CDR2 from the germline V gene are SEHNR and FQNEAQ (reference sequence). This CDR3 is 15 amino acids long. CDR3 in amino acids: CASSPDLILDNEQFF. CDR3 in DNA: TGTGCCAGCAGCCCGGACTTGATCCTGGACAATGAGCAGTTCTTC.

This clonotype occurred a few times. This rearrangement joins TRBV20-1 to TRBJ2-1, with D tentatively TRBD1 or TRBD2 (5 bases each). The V end lost 0 bases, the J end lost 4 bases, and 19 bases lay between the germline ends. Germline values: CDR1 DFQATT, CDR2 SNEGSKA (reference sequence). This CDR3 has 17 residues. As DNA, the CDR3 is TGCAGTGCTAGAGATCCGAGGCAGGAGTGGGGGTACAATGAGCAGTTCTTC. Its translation is CSARDPRQEWGYNEQFF.

This clonotype appeared a few times. This chain links TRBV20-1 with TRBJ2-1; the D is unclear. The germline CDR1 and CDR2 sequences are DFQATT and SNEGSKA (reference sequence). Trimming took off 2 bases at V and 1 base at J, with 9 bases between the two ends. The CDR3 has 14 residues. Here the CDR3 reads CSARMDLSYNEQFF. In DNA, the CDR3 is TGCAGTGCTAGAATGGATTTGTCCTACAATGAGCAGTTCTTC.

This clonotype was seen only a few times. This chain uses TRBV20-1 with TRBJ2-1, with D tentatively TRBD2 (6 bases). Germline lookup yields CDR1 DFQATT and CDR2 SNEGSKA (reference sequence). V shed 5 bases and J shed 12 bases, with 20 bases lying between them. CDR3 length equals 13 residues. CDR3 loop: CSAQRGLSQGQFF. The DNA of the CDR3 is TGCAGTGCTCAGAGGGGACTCTCCCAAGGGCAGTTCTTC.

The rearrangement joins TRBV28 to TRBJ2-5; 15 positions agree with TRBD2. The CDR3 spans 19 residues. Germline CDR1 reads MDHEN; CDR2 reads SYDVKM. V shed 5 bases and J 5 bases; nucleotides not matched to a gene: 15. CDR3 nucleotides: TGTGCCAGCAGTGAATCGGGACTAGCGGGGGGCCTCCCTAGGGAGACCCAGTACTTC. Protein product: CASSESGLAGGLPRETQYF.

This clonotype has only a few counts. The chain has TRBV5-1 and TRBJ2-2, with 10 positions matching TRBD1. V shed 4 bases and J 4 bases; nucleotides not matched to a gene: 13. The germline gives CDR1 SGHRS, CDR2 YFSETQ. The CDR3 length is 18 residues. The chain's CDR3 is CASSHSSDRGRGTGELFF. The CDR3 nucleotides read TGCGCCAGCAGCCATTCCTCCGACAGGGGGCGAGGCACCGGGGAGCTGTTTTTT.

This sequence joins TRBV12-3 or TRBV12-4 and TRBJ1-2; D gene ambiguous. The CDR3 sequence is 16 residues long. Deletions cut 3 bases from V and 6 bases from J, with 20 bases between. DNA for the CDR3: TGTGCCAGCAGTTTTATGTTAACTAACCCCCAGAATGGCTACACCTTC. It specifies CASSFMLTNPQNGYTF.

The sample holds many counts of this clonotype. The chain links TRBV7-8 to TRBJ2-2; 12 nucleotides match TRBD1. The germline V gene encodes CDR1 SGHVS and CDR2 FQNEAQ. The V segment lost 3 bases and the J segment 7 bases; nucleotides outside the gene matches: 12. The CDR3 has 18 residues. The CDR3 DNA follows: TGTGCCAGCAGCTTCGGGACAGGGGGCATCGGGATTGGCGGGGAGCTGTTTTTT. Its translation: CASSFGTGGIGIGGELFF.

This clonotype was counted many times. The chain links TRBV29-1 to TRBJ1-5; perhaps TRBD1 as D (5 bases). The length of the CDR3 is 15 residues. Trimming took 7 bases from V and 0 from J, leaving 16 bases between them. CDR1 is SQVTM, CDR2 ANQGSEA, per germline. In DNA, the CDR3 is TGCAGCGCCTGGAATGGGGCGTATAGCAATCAGCCCCAGCATTTT. The encoded protein is CSAWNGAYSNQPQHF.

This clonotype was found many times. The V call is TRBV11-2, the J call TRBJ2-2; D is unresolved. CDR1 and CDR2 from the germline V gene are SGHAT and FQNNGV. This CDR3 is 13 amino acids long. V lost 1 base to trimming and J lost 6 bases, with 6 bases between them. Written as DNA, the CDR3 is TGTGCCAGCAGCTTAGTTGCGCCCGGGGAGCTGTTTTTT. Amino acid sequence: CASSLVAPGELFF. Combining the CDR3 with reference TRBV11-2 and TRBJ2-2 gives the whole variable domain EAGVAQSPRYKIIEKRQSVAFWCNPISGHATLYWYQQILGQGPKLLIQFQNNGVVDDSQLPKDRFSAERLKGVDSTLKIQPAKLEDSAVYLCASSLVAPGELFFGEGSRLTVL.

Turning to this clonotype: A much larger clone lies one base from this, so it may be a read error. The chain employs TRBV10-3 and TRBJ1-5; D ambiguous. The V and J ends lost 1 base and 10 bases respectively, with 17 bases between them. The CDR3 extends over 15 amino acids. Per the germline V gene, CDR1 is ENHRY and CDR2 is SYGVKD. The CDR3 nucleotides read TGTGCCATCAGTGAGTTGGAGGGAAGCGGTCACCCCCAGCATTTT. Protein: CAISELEGSGHPQHF.